The T cell receptor beta chain under discussion was sequenced for a study of T cells in tuberculosis. Study at large: A South African cohort included IGRA-negative adolescents, latently infected IGRA-positive adolescents and adults with active tuberculosis.

Germline CDR1 reads MNHEY; CDR2 reads SVGAGI. The CDR3 spans 15 residues. The J segment lost 2 bases and the V segment lost 5 bases, leaving 9 bases of the junction unmatched. Method: immunoSEQ multiplex PCR; TCRdb's copy keeps in-frame clones and lacks some. The sample yields approximately 46,000 clones, 90% to 95% seen once. Time point noted: new active TB diagnosis, blood taken before or within 7 days of starting treatment. Confirmation came from sputum smear and/or culture positivity for M. tuberculosis. This receptor was obtained from an adult with tuberculosis. The sample here was PBMCs, taken at tuberculosis diagnosis. The rearrangement links TRBV6-5 to TRBJ2-7; 7 bases are a match to TRBD2. CDR3 nucleotide sequence: TGTGCCAGCAGTAACCTAGCGGCCTATACCTACGAGCAGTACTTC. Translated: CASSNLAAYTYEQYF.